This T cell receptor (beta chain) was captured in a study of blood T cell repertoires in COVID-19. Study in general: Sites across the United States, Italy and Spain contributed samples from acute and convalescent COVID-19.

The method was immunoSEQ multiplex PCR; TCRdb's version includes in-frame clones alone and lacks a portion of them. The sample contains about 280,000 clones, around 89% of which appear only once. This clone has a single count. Trimming cost V 0 bases and J 0 bases, with 13 bases left between them. This CDR3 has 17 residues. Per germline, CDR1 SGDLS and CDR2 YYNGEE. V is TRBV9 and J is TRBJ1-3; D perhaps matches TRBD1 (6 bases). The clonotype comes from a woman under 30 with acute COVID-19. Sequencing was carried out using PBMCs or T cells enriched from blood (not recorded which). The CDR3 spells CASSVATGRGSGNTIYF. DNA for the CDR3: TGTGCCAGCAGCGTAGCTACAGGCAGGGGCTCTGGAAACACCATATATTTT. The entire variable domain, with the rest obtained from reference TRBV9 and TRBJ1-3, is as follows: DSGVTQTPKHLITATGQRVTLRCSPRSGDLSVYWYQQSLDQGLQFLIQYYNGEERAKGNILERFSAQQFPDLHSELNLSSLELGDSALYFCASSVATGRGSGNTIYFGEGSWLTVV.